This TCR beta chain emerged from a study of shared clonotypes between healthy human individuals (dated by TCRdb to about 2020). About the study as a whole: The cohort included a few men and two women between 18 and 49 years of age. Per donor, three plates each were used for CD4 naive and CD4 memory, two for CD8 naive, and one for CD8 memory. Blood TCR repertoires of a handful of healthy adults were deeply sequenced to estimate repertoire size and the extent of clonotype sharing between individuals. Libraries were prepared and TCR repertoires were sequenced by different laboratories using diverse techniques, in order to increase sequencing depth and limit assay-specific biases. Each donor's leukapheresis produced roughly between roughly 0.85 and 10 billion PBMCs. On the study overall, not on this receptor specifically: Pairwise subsampling led to the expectation that sequencing depth would affect the degree of clonotype sharing among donors. Estimated clonotype richness was generally larger for naive than for memory subsets. Because the study included a small number of donors, the genetic and exposure-history diversity represented was limited. Compared with non-shared clonotypes, clonotypes shared by all four sorted-subset donors had higher generation probabilities. Only blood was sampled, and tissue TCR repertoires likely differ from those in blood. Incomplete sequencing was indicated by rarefaction of sorted-subset datasets, despite the large sequencing depth. Sharing across several donors was observed for approximately 5% of naive CD4, less than 4% of naive CD8, over 2% of memory CD4, and around 0.44% of memory CD8 clonotypes.

TCR CDR3 regions were amplified from genomic DNA by multiplex PCR using the deep immunoSEQ assay. Extracted genomic DNA from each cell subset was spread evenly across all wells of several immunoSEQ 96-well plates, with each plate serving as a replicate. For sorted subsets, roughly 190 ng of genomic DNA, equivalent to roughly 30,000 T cell genomes, went into each replicate PCR. Purified libraries were quantified with a Qubit 3.0 fluorometer, sized on a Bioanalyzer 2100, and re-quantified with the KAPA Library Quantification kit. A separate single-read 150-cycle Illumina NextSeq 550 flow cell was used to sequence each immunoSEQ 96-well plate. The original pipeline was this. Because the immunoSEQ output included only junctional sequences and no quality scores, the filtering could not be the same as the filtering used for full-length reads. To assign V/J genes and CDR3, sequences were annotated using PyIR, a Python wrapper for IgBLAST v1.9, with IMGT germline references. Any read was removed if the V/J assignment was weak (E-value above 1e-6), the CDR3 was missing, or the read contained stop codons, out-of-frame junctions, or ambiguous translated residues. V3J clonotypes were defined as sequences sharing an identical inferred V gene, J gene, and CDR3 amino acid sequence. To compute the percentage overlap between repertoires, the number of shared unique clonotypes was divided by the size of the smaller repertoire. Three approaches were used to assess repertoire richness: RTK rarefaction, the Chao1 estimator, and Recon v2.1 estimates of unobserved clonotypes. Generation probabilities were computed with OLGA for all TCRbeta clonotypes obtained by the gDNA method from a handful of donors. Held by TCRdb, this immuneACCESS table contains in-frame sequences only and omits some clones. Under half of the omission traces to an unresolved V gene where checked; the cause of the rest is unknown. D and trimming were read from the DNA, whereas the V and J calls and clone size are those reported in that table. The sample yields 2 million to 2.5 million clones; roughly 95% were counted once. The ten largest clones represent roughly 0.13% of the sample.

The CDR3 has 14 amino acids, counting the end cysteine and phenylalanine. The read is trimmed to its CDR3 DNA, 42 bases read in frame from base 1. Relative to germline, V is missing 7 bases and J is missing 5 bases, with 10 bases of the junction outside any gene match. Per the germline V gene, MNHEY is the CDR1 and SVGAGI is the CDR2. Healthy HIV-negative adults with no recently reported acute infections or vaccinations were included as donors. Only Caucasian adults living in Nashville, Tennessee, USA were represented among the donors. Magnetic negative selection was used to enrich CD4+ T cells, after which naive cells were positively selected on CD45RA and the negative fraction became the memory subset. Blood was obtained by leukapheresis, after which PBMCs were separated by Ficoll-Histopaque density gradient centrifugation and cryopreserved in liquid nitrogen vapor phase. Analytical flow cytometry was used to check the purity and quantity of every magnetically sorted T cell population. From each sorted fraction, genomic DNA was isolated and quantified by UV absorbance on a Nanodrop 2000c.

On this clone: Its antigen specificity is not known. Qualities for individual bases were not recorded, and no much larger clone is one base off.

This sequence originates from a man aged 18 to 30 in good health. Recombination linked TRBV6-5 to TRBJ1-1, and 7 junctional nucleotides match TRBD1. The sequenced sample was naive CD4+ T cells sorted from blood. The meaning of the sample's cell subset or site label: CD45RA+ positively selected. The CDR3 region: CASTQGQGGTEAFF. The bases read TGTGCCAGCACCCAGGGGCAGGGGGGGACTGAAGCTTTCTTT.